This TCR beta chain was sequenced for a study of T cell repertoires in cytomegalovirus infection. Study as a whole: The authors relied on CMV epitopes, both recently identified HLA-C-restricted and well-studied HLA-B-restricted.

Points on this clonotype: Its antigen is unknown.

V was trimmed by 4 bases and J by 4 bases, leaving 12 bases between them. Germline CDR1 reads MGHRA; CDR2 reads YSYEKL. The CDR3 extends over 14 amino acids. TCRdb reanalysed the reads using MiXCR and keeps one entry per CDR3 protein. In the table there are a few hundred thousand distinct CDR3 sequences, roughly 46% of which are singletons. Findings of the study overall: HLA-C-restricted CMV clonotypes gave the most frequent clonotype in two of eight donors.

The chain has TRBV4-1 and TRBJ2-3; D is unclear. Sequenced here: cultured PBMCs, sampled from culture after CMV antigen stimulation. This receptor was obtained from a human donor in good health (CMV status not recorded). Some clones in this sample may be carry-over from other donors' samples. The CDR3 here is CASSLGIASDTQYF. In DNA, the CDR3 is TGCGCCAGCAGCCTGGGCATTGCGTCAGATACGCAGTATTTT.